The following is a TCR beta chain sequence with its context. This sample was taken from a study of blood T cell repertoires in COVID-19. Study information: Some COVID-19 samples were acute and others convalescent; all came from the United States, Italy and Spain. The cDNA or gDNA used as material had been derived from T cells, B-cell-depleted T cells, or PBMCs.

The CDR3 sequence is 15 residues long. Germline V gene lookup returns CDR1 KGHSH and CDR2 LQKENI. V dropped 2 bases and J dropped 7; count of bases not matched to a gene: 5. Authors' analysis steps: Using reference gene primer amplification, nucleated cell counts were estimated. Only in-frame clones appear in the TCRdb table, and some are missing; sequencing was by immunoSEQ multiplex PCR. The V and J calls and clone size come from that table; D and trimming were worked out from the DNA. Of about 76,000 clones in the sample, roughly 90% are singletons; the top ten hold 15% to 20%. The chain couples TRBV18 to TRBJ1-4, with 9 bases lining up with TRBD1. This clonotype was sampled from a human donor in a cohort sampled during active COVID-19. The sequenced material came from peripheral blood. CDR3 nucleotide sequence: TGTGCCAGCTCACCATTGACAGGGGGAAGTGAAAAACTGTTTTTT. Protein product: CASSPLTGGSEKLFF.